A selection of T cell receptor beta chains follows, all from one sample in a study of T cells after yellow fever vaccination. Each CDR3 protein is one row after TCRdb ran MiXCR on the 5' RACE reads. The sample consists of hundreds of thousands of distinct CDR3 sequences, roughly an eighth of them appearing once. The sequences come from PBMCs, collected on the day of the yellow fever booster vaccination. These receptors were taken from a man aged 30-40 years who received the YFV17D yellow fever vaccine. Each CDR3 is given with its conserved first and last residue. D genes are given only for firm matches. The listing skips clone size in some rows; elsewhere it reads once, few, many or a size class.

>TRBD1|TRBJ2-4|TRBV5-1|few
TGCGCCAGCAGCTTGGGCGCCCCGGGACAGGGAAACATTCAGTACTTC
CASSLGAPGQGNIQYF
>.|TRBJ2-1|TRBV7-2|.
TGTGCCAGCAGCCCGCTAGTAGGCAAAAACAATGAGCAGTTCTTC
CASSPLVGKNNEQFF
>TRBD1|TRBJ2-5|TRBV7-2|many
TGTGCCAGCAGCCGGGGACAGGGAAAGACCCAGTACTTC
CASSRGQGKTQYF
>TRBD2|TRBJ2-7|TRBV29-1|many
TGCAGCGTTGCTAGCGGGAGTCGTAGAGAGCAGTACTTC
CSVASGSRREQYF
>.|TRBJ2-3|TRBV20-1|.
TGCAGTGCTACTCTCTTACCACCACTACGCACAGATACGCAGTATTTT
CSATLLPPLRTDTQYF
>TRBD2|TRBJ2-5|TRBV20-1|.
TGCAGTGCGCAAGGCGGGGGAGGGCTAGCAGAGACCCAGTACTTC
CSAQGGGGLAETQYF
>TRBD2|TRBJ2-3|TRBV7-9|few
TGTGCCAGCAGCATACTAGCGGGGCTTGGCACAGATACGCAGTATTTT
CASSILAGLGTDTQYF
>.|TRBJ1-1|TRBV7-9|.
TGTGCCAGCAGCTCGGTAACAGCCGTGGGCACTGAAGCTTTCTTT
CASSSVTAVGTEAFF
>.|TRBJ1-5|TRBV18|.
TGTGCCAGCTCGTCTGGGCGGCGCGTGGACCAGCCCCAGCATTTT
CASSSGRRVDQPQHF
>.|TRBJ2-2|TRBV11-2|few
TGTGCCAGCAACCTAGCACTGACCGGGGAGCTGTTTTTT
CASNLALTGELFF
>.|TRBJ2-7|TRBV24-1|.
TGTGCCACCAGTGATTCCAGCTCCTACGAGCAGTACTTC
CATSDSSSYEQYF
>TRBD2|TRBJ2-1|TRBV20-1|few
TGCAGTGCTAGAGAGATGGCGGGAGGTTTCAATGAGCAGTTCTTC
CSAREMAGGFNEQFF
>.|TRBJ2-5|TRBV7-2|few
TGTGCCAGCAGCTTAAAGTTCGGTGGGAGAGGGGAGACCCAGTACTTC
CASSLKFGGRGETQYF
>TRBD2|TRBJ2-1|TRBV6-1|few
TGTGCCAGCAAACCGGGACTAGGGGTCCTTGAGCAGTTCTTC
CASKPGLGVLEQFF
>TRBD1|TRBJ2-7|TRBV27|.
TGTGCCAGCAGATCATTTTCCGGGACAGGGCCCTACGAGCAGTACTTC
CASRSFSGTGPYEQYF
>.|TRBJ2-5|TRBV12-3/TRBV12-4|.
TGTGCCAGCAGTTCCCCTCCAGGGATTGAGACCCAGTACTTC
CASSSPPGIETQYF
>.|TRBJ1-1|TRBV3-1|.
TGTGCCAGCAGCCAAGGGCAGTTTGACACTGAAGCTTTCTTT
CASSQGQFDTEAFF
>.|TRBJ2-1|TRBV7-8|few
TGTGCCAGCATCATAGAGGGGCGACCCTACAATGAGCAGTTCTTC
CASIIEGRPYNEQFF
>.|TRBJ2-1|TRBV7-2|.
TGTGCCAGCAGCTTCCAAGCGAGCAATGAGCAGTTCTTC
CASSFQASNEQFF
>.|TRBJ2-1|TRBV19|few
TGTGCCAGTAGTATTTCGCGGAGCTCCTACAATGAGCAGTTCTTC
CASSISRSSYNEQFF
>.|TRBJ2-1|TRBV7-2|many
TGTGCCAGCAGCTTGGTCGGATACAATGAGCAGTTCTTC
CASSLVGYNEQFF
>TRBD2|TRBJ2-1|TRBV6-4|.
TGTGCCAGCAGTGAGGGCAGCGGGAGATACAATGAGCAGTTCTTC
CASSEGSGRYNEQFF
>TRBD2|TRBJ2-1|TRBV4-1|many
TGCGCCAGCAGCCACGAGACTAGCGAGAACTACAATGAGCAGTTCTTC
CASSHETSENYNEQFF
>TRBD2|TRBJ2-4|TRBV20-1|.
TGCAGTGCTACTCGGGGGGTAGCCAAAAACATTCAGTACTTC
CSATRGVAKNIQYF
>.|TRBJ2-4|TRBV19|few
TGTGCCAGTAGTGGAGACAGAAAAAACATTCAGTACTTC
CASSGDRKNIQYF
>TRBD2|TRBJ2-7|TRBV20-1|.
TGCAGTGCTAGACCTACCGGGACTACCTACGAGCAGTACTTC
CSARPTGTTYEQYF
>TRBD2|TRBJ2-3|TRBV3-1|many
TGTGCCAGCAGCCCAGGGACTAGCGGGAGTAATACGCAGTATTTT
CASSPGTSGSNTQYF
>.|TRBJ2-5|TRBV3-1|.
TGTGCCAGCAGCCAAGTCGTTGAGACCCAGTACTTC
CASSQVVETQYF
>TRBD1|TRBJ2-7|TRBV5-5|few
TGTGCCAGCAGCTTAGCAGGGGGCATTCTCTACGAGCAGTACTTC
CASSLAGGILYEQYF
>.|TRBJ2-1|TRBV6-5|few
TGTGCCAGCAGTTACATGGAAATGGATGAGCAGTTCTTC
CASSYMEMDEQFF
>TRBD2|TRBJ2-1|TRBV12-3/TRBV12-4|few
TGTGCCAGCACGAAACTAGCGGAGTCCTACAATGAGCAGTTCTTC
CASTKLAESYNEQFF
>TRBD2|TRBJ2-1|TRBV7-2|many
TGTGCCAGCAGCTTTACTAGCGGGACTGTCAATGAGCAGTTCTTC
CASSFTSGTVNEQFF
>.|TRBJ2-7|TRBV20-1|few
TGCAGTGGGGACTCGACCAGGGAGGAGCAGTACTTC
CSGDSTREEQYF
>.|TRBJ2-5|TRBV6-2/TRBV6-3|.
TGTGCCACCAACCATCTGGGGGGACAAGAGACCCAGTACTTC
CATNHLGGQETQYF
>.|TRBJ1-2|TRBV7-2|few
TGTGCCAGCAGCTTAGGGACCGTCCCTAACTATGGCTACACCTTC
CASSLGTVPNYGYTF
>TRBD1|TRBJ1-5|TRBV5-1|few
TGCGCCAGCAGCCCCGGACAGGGACGTCAGCCCCAGCATTTT
CASSPGQGRQPQHF
>.|TRBJ1-2|TRBV20-1|few
TGCAGTGCTGACACAGGGAACTATGGCTACACCTTC
CSADTGNYGYTF
>.|TRBJ2-4|TRBV29-1|few
TGCAGCGGGGGCTTACAAAAAAACATTCAGTACTTC
CSGGLQKNIQYF
>.|TRBJ1-6|TRBV10-3|.
TGTGCCACCCGGACAGAAAAAAACAATTCACCCCTCCACTTT
CATRTEKNNSPLHF